The 5 T cell receptor beta chains below were found in one sample sequenced in a study of blood T cell repertoires in COVID-19 (dated by TCRdb to the early 2020s). Libraries were prepared through the immunoSEQ multiplex PCR assay. TCRdb's version of the immuneACCESS table is confined to in-frame rearrangements and falls short of the full clone set. An unresolved V gene accounts for under half of the shortfall where checked; the remainder is of unknown origin. This sample has over 250,000 clones in its table, and roughly 87% of those were observed once. More than 8.5% of the sample is held by the ten biggest clonotypes. Sequencing was done on a sample of PBMCs or T cells enriched from blood (not recorded which). The receptor set was obtained from a woman under 30 who had recovered from COVID-19.

This chain links TRBV6-1 with TRBJ1-5; D unclear. Germline V gene lookup returns CDR1 MNHNS and CDR2 SASEGT. V was shortened by 2 bases and J by 2 bases, with 10 bases between the two germline ends. The CDR3 is made up of 15 amino acids. The chain's CDR3 is CASSETKAGNQPQHF. In DNA form, the CDR3 reads TGTGCCAGCAGTGAAACAAAGGCGGGCAATCAGCCCCAGCATTTT.

The chain links TRBV5-1 to TRBJ1-4; 9 bases line up with TRBD1. From germline, CDR1 is SGHRS and CDR2 YFSETQ. Trimming removed 4 bases from V and 2 bases from J; junction bases left unmatched: 3. The CDR3 totals 15 residues. DNA for the CDR3: TGCGCCAGCAGCACCGGGACAGGGACTAATGAAAAACTGTTTTTT. Protein sequence: CASSTGTGTNEKLFF.

The genes are TRBV7-3 and TRBJ2-2, with D possibly TRBD1 on 7 matching bases. This CDR3 has 16 residues. V lost 2 bases and J 1 base, leaving 11 bases between the germline ends. Germline values: CDR1 SGHTA, CDR2 FQGTGA. CDR3 sequence (DNA): TGTGCCAGCAGCTTAGGCGGGGACAGGAACACCGGGGAGCTGTTTTTT. It yields the protein CASSLGGDRNTGELFF.

CDR3 residues: CASSPGQGGVGNQPQHF. DNA of the CDR3: TGTGCCAGTAGCCCGGGACAGGGTGGAGTGGGCAATCAGCCCCAGCATTTT. The gene calls are TRBV19 and TRBJ1-5, with 9 bases matching TRBD1. After removal of 6 bases from V and 2 bases from J, the junction contained 11 bases not matched to a gene. This CDR3 has 17 amino acids. CDR1 LNHDA and CDR2 SQIVND come from the germline V gene (reference sequence).

The CDR3: CASSRPKGTGRNEQFF. The CDR3 bases are TGTGCCAGCAGCCGCCCGAAAGGTACAGGGCGCAATGAGCAGTTCTTC. The chain employs TRBV3-1 (or the pseudogene TRBV3-2) and TRBJ2-1; possible D gene TRBD1, 6 bases. CDR1 is LGHDT, CDR2 YNNKEL, per germline (reference sequence). Trimming removed 4 bases at V and 6 bases at J, with 19 bases between. CDR3 length: 16 residues.